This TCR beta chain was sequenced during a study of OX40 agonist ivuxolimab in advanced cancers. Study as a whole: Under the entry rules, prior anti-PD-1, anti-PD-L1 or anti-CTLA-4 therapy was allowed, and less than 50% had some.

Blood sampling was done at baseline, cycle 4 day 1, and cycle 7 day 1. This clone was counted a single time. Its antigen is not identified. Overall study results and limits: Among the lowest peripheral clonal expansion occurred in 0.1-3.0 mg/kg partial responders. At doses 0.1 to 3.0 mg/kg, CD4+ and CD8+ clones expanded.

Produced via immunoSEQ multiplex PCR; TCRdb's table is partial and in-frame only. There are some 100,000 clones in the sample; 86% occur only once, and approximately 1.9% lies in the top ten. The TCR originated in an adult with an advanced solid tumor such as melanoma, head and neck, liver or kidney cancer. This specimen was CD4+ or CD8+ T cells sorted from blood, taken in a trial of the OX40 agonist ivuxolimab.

CDR3 nucleotides: TGTGCCAGCAGCATAACCAGTGGGCCCCAGCATTTT. It yields the protein CASSITSGPQHF. The chain carries TRBV25-1 and TRBJ1-5; no clear D gene. V was pared by 6 bases and J by 9 bases, with 12 bases between. From germline, CDR1 is MGHDK and CDR2 SYGVNS. This CDR3 is 12 amino acids long.